This T cell receptor (beta chain) was sequenced for a study of T-cell reconstitution after alpha-beta-depleted transplantation in children. Germline CDR1 is LGHNA and CDR2 is YSLEER. Trimming left V 4 bases short and J 3 bases short, with 15 bases between. The CDR3 totals 16 residues. This clonotype has just a few counts. The antigen remains undetermined. Study-wide findings and caveats: Once a year had passed after transplant, T-cell counts and diversity came mostly from newly produced T cells. As was reported, about two months after transplant, alpha-beta T cells came from several hundred expanded graft clones.

The TCRbeta library was prepared with unique molecular identifiers. MiXCR was run by TCRdb on the PCR reads, yielding one entry per CDR3 protein. This sample yields hundreds of thousands of distinct CDR3 sequences, of which roughly 13% are seen a single time; 0.75% to 0.85% belongs to the top ten. The sequence was obtained from a girl aged 2 to 9 with congenital amegakaryocytic thrombocytopenia, due to receive a stem cell transplant. The chain joins TRBV4-3 to TRBJ2-2; D remains unclear. The specimen comprised PBMCs, sampled before TCRalphabeta/CD19-depleted stem cell transplant. The CDR3 here is CASSPRFERYTGELFF. CDR3 in DNA: TGCGCCAGCAGCCCCCGTTTTGAGCGATACACCGGGGAGCTGTTTTTT.